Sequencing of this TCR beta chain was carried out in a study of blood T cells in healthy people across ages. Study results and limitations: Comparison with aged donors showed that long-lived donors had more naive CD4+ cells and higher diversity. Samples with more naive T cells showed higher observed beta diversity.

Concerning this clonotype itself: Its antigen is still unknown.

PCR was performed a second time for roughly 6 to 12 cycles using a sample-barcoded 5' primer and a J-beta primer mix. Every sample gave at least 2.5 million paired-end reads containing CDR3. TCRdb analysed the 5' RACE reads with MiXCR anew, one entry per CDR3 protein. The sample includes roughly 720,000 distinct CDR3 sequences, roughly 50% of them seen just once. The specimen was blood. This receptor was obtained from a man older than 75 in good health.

The CDR3 protein is CASSAAGTGIETQYF. The CDR3 DNA is TGTGCCAGCAGCGCCGCCGGGACAGGGATAGAGACCCAGTACTTC. This sequence joins TRBV5-5 and TRBJ2-5; 9 bases fit TRBD1. Germline CDR1 is SGHKS and CDR2 is YYEKEE (reference sequence). V trimming: 4 bases; J trimming: 4 bases; junction bases outside the gene matches: 8. The CDR3 contains 15 residues.